This is a list of T cell receptor beta chains from one sample in a study of regulatory T cells in long-lasting Graves disease. TCRdb itself ran the multiplex PCR reads through MiXCR, one entry per CDR3 protein. This sample has a few hundred thousand distinct CDR3 sequences, with roughly 21% found just once. This material consisted of peripheral blood mononuclear cells (PBMCs), taken when the disease was refractory, from a patient treated with antithyroid drugs. The origin of the receptors is a female donor with Graves disease. Each CDR3 is given with its conserved first and last residue. A D gene is named only where the DNA matches it firmly. Expanded clones get a size class; other rows say once, few or many, or leave the size out.

14,NA,many,TRBV28,TRBJ1-1,CASRLAPRNTEAFF,TGTGCCAGCAGGCTGGCCCCAAGGAACACTGAAGCTTTCTTT
10,NA,many,TRBV20-1,TRBJ2-7,CSAREVEQYF,TGCAGTGCTCGAGAGGTGGAGCAGTACTTC
14,NA,many,TRBV27,TRBJ1-5,CASSLGSGRQPQHF,TGTGCCAGCAGCCTGGGCTCGGGACGACAGCCCCAGCATTTT
15,TRBD1,many,TRBV20-1,TRBJ2-7,CSARGTGSAHDEQYF,TGCAGTGCTAGAGGGACAGGGAGCGCTCACGACGAGCAGTACTTC
16,TRBD2,many,TRBV9,TRBJ2-2,CASSLGGTRRTGELFF,TGTGCCAGCAGCTTAGGCGGGACTAGGCGTACCGGGGAGCTGTTTTTT
16,TRBD1,many,TRBV2,TRBJ2-2,CASSAPGQGYTGELFF,TGTGCCAGCAGTGCACCGGGACAGGGCTACACCGGGGAGCTGTTTTTT
14,TRBD1,NA,TRBV20-1,TRBJ2-3,CSARDYIRGDTQYF,TGCAGTGCTAGAGATTATATCAGGGGGGATACGCAGTATTTT
15,NA,many,TRBV12-3/TRBV12-4,TRBJ1-2,CASSLVGTDTYGYTF,TGTGCCAGCAGTCTTGTAGGTACTGATACCTATGGCTACACCTTC
15,TRBD1,many,TRBV28,TRBJ2-7,CASSSAGTGSGEQYF,TGTGCCAGCAGCTCGGCCGGGACAGGGAGCGGGGAGCAGTACTTC
11,NA,many,TRBV28,TRBJ1-2,CASISRHRYTF,TGTGCCAGCATATCTCGCCACCGCTACACCTTC
16,NA,few,TRBV6-1,TRBJ1-2,CASSAPRGGTNYGYTF,TGTGCCAGCAGTGCCCCCCGGGGGGGGACTAACTATGGCTACACCTTC
16,TRBD1,many,TRBV3-1,TRBJ1-5,CASSQMTGGRNQPQHF,TGTGCCAGCAGCCAAATGACAGGGGGACGCAATCAGCCCCAGCATTTT
13,NA,few,TRBV25-1,TRBJ1-6,CASSEYKGAPLHF,TGTGCCAGCAGTGAATACAAGGGTGCACCCCTCCACTTT
15,TRBD2,NA,TRBV29-1,TRBJ2-7,CSVEIPGLADYEQYF,TGCAGCGTTGAAATACCGGGACTAGCGGACTACGAGCAGTACTTC
20,NA,NA,TRBV20-1,TRBJ2-2,CSARGPTRNGSMTGTGELFF,TGCAGTGCTAGAGGCCCAACTCGGAACGGGAGCATGACGGGCACCGGGGAGCTGTTTTTT
17,NA,NA,TRBV2,TRBJ2-3,CASSPNMVGAHTDTQYF,TGTGCCAGCAGCCCTAATATGGTAGGGGCACACACAGATACGCAGTATTTT
14,NA,NA,TRBV4-1,TRBJ1-1,CASSHASQNTEAFF,TGCGCCAGCAGCCACGCGAGCCAGAACACTGAAGCTTTCTTT
14,NA,many,TRBV2,TRBJ1-6,CASRWTDYNSPLHF,TGTGCCAGCAGGTGGACAGATTATAATTCACCCCTCCACTTT
14,NA,NA,TRBV5-1,TRBJ2-5,CASSTEGRLVAQYF,TGCGCCAGCAGCACCGAGGGGAGGTTGGTCGCCCAGTACTTC
14,NA,NA,TRBV19,TRBJ1-5,CASSRQGRNQPQHF,TGTGCCAGTAGTCGTCAGGGGCGGAATCAGCCCCAGCATTTT
15,NA,NA,TRBV7-6,TRBJ2-3,CASSSHRDFTDTQYF,TGTGCCAGCAGCTCCCACCGGGACTTTACAGATACGCAGTATTTT